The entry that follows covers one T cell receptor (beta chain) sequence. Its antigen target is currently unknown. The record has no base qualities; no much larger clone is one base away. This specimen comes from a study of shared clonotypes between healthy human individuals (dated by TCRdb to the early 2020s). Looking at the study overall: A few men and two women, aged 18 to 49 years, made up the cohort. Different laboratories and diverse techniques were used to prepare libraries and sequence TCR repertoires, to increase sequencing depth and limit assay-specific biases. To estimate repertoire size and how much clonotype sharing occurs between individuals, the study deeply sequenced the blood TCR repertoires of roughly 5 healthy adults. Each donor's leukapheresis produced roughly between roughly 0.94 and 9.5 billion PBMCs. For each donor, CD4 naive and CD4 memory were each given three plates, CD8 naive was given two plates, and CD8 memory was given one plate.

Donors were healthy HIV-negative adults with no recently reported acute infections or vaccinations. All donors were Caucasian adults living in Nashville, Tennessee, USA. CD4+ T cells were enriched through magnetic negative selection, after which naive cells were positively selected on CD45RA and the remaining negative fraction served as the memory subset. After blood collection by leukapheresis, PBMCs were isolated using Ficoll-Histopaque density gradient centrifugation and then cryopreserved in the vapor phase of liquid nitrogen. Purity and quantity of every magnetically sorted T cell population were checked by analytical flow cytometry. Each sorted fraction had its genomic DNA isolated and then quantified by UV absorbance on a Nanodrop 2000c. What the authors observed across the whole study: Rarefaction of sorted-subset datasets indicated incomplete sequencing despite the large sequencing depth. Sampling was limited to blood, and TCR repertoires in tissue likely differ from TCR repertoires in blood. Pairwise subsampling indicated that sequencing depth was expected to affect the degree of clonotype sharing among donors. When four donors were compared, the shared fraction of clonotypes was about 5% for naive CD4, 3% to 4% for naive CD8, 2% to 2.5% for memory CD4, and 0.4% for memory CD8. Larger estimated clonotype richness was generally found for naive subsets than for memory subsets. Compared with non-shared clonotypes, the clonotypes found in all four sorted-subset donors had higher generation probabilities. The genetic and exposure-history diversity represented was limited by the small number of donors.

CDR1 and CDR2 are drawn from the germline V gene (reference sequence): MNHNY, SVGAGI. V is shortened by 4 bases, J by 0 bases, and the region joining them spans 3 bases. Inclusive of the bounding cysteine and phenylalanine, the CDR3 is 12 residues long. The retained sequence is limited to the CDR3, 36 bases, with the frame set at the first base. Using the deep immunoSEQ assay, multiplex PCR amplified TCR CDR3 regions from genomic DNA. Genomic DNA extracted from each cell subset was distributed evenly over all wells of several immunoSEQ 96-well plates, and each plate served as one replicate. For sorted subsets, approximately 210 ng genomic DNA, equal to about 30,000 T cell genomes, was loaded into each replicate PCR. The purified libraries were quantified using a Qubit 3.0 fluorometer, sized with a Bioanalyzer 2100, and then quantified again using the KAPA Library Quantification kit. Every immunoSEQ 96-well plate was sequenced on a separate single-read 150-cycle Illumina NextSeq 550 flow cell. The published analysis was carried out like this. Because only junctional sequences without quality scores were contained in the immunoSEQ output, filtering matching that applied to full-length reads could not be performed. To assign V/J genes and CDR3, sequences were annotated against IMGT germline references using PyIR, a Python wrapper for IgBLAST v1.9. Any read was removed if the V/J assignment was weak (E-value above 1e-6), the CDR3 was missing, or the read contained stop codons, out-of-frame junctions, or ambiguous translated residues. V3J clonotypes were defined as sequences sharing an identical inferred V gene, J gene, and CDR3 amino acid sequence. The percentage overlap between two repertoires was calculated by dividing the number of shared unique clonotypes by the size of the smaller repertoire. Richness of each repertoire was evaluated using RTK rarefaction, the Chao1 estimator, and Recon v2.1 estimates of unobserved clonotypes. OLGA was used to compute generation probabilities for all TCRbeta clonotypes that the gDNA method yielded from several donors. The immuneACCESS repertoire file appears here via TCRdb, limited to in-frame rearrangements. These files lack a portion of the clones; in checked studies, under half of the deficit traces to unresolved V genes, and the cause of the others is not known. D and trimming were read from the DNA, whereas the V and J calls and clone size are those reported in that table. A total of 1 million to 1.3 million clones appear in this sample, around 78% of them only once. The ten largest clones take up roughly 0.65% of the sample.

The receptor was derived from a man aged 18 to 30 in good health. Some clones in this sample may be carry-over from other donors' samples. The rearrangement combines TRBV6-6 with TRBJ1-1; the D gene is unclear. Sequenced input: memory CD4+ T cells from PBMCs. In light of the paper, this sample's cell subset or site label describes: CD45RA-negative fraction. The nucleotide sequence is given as TGTGCCAGCAGTTTGATGAACACTGAAGCTTTCTTT. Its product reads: CASSLMNTEAFF.